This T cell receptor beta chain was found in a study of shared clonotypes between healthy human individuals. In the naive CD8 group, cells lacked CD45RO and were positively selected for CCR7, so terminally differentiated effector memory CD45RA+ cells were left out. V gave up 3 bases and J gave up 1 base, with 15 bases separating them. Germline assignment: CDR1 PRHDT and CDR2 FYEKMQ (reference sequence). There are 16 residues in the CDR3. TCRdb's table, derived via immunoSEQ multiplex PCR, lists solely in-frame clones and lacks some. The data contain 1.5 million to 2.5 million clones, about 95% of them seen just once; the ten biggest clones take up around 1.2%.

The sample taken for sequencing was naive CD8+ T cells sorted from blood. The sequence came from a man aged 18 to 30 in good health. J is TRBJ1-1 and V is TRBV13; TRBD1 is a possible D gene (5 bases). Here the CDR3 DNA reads TGTGCCAGCAGCTTCTGGGGGATGATTGGGAACACTGAAGCTTTCTTT. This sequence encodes CASSFWGMIGNTEAFF.